Each of the 10 T cell receptor beta chains below was sequenced from the same sample in a study of prognosis after radiotherapy for stage I lung cancer. Amplification of the TCR beta CDR3 (from genomic DNA) was done by two-round multiplex PCR. First-round PCR employed TRBV- and TRBJ-specific primers for each gene. TCRdb re-called the multiplex PCR reads through MiXCR, storing one row per CDR3 protein. Found here are over 50,000 distinct CDR3 sequences, around a third of them singletons; the top ten hold 9.2%. The sample consisted of PBMCs, taken before or after stereotactic body radiation therapy (not recorded which). These receptors were collected from a donor aged 50 or older with non-small cell lung cancer.

This clonotype was detected many times. The CDR3 loop reads CASSPQTFGGGFVAEQYF. The CDR3 DNA sequence: TGTGCCAGTAGTCCTCAGACCTTCGGAGGGGGGTTTGTAGCCGAGCAGTACTTC. This sequence joins TRBV19 and TRBJ2-7; D possibly matches TRBD1 or TRBD2 (6 bases each). Trimming took 5 bases from V and 6 from J, leaving 29 bases between them. This CDR3 is built from 18 residues. Germline CDR1 LNHDA, CDR2 SQIVND (reference sequence).

This clonotype was seen many times. The chain links TRBV4-3 to TRBJ2-2, with a tentative D call TRBD1 (5 bases). The length of the CDR3 is 13 residues. Germline V lookup: CDR1 LGHNA, CDR2 YSLEER. V was clipped by 8 bases and J by 7 bases, with 14 bases between them. The CDR3 DNA reads TGCGCCAGCGCGTATCAAAGGGGCGGGGAGCTGTTTTTT. The encoded protein is CASAYQRGGELFF.

Regarding this clonotype: A far larger clone lies a single base away; this is likely a read error. This chain connects TRBV6-2 or TRBV6-3 to TRBJ2-1, with D unresolved. The V gene's germline CDR1 is MNHEY and CDR2 SVGEGT. V lost 1 base to trimming and J lost 10 bases, with 5 bases between them. There are 11 residues in the CDR3. CDR3 sequence reads: CASSYCPEQFF. CDR3 coding DNA: TGTGCCAGCAGTTACTGCCCGGAGCAGTTCTTC.

This clonotype was counted between two and nine times. Just one base apart from a much larger clone, this may be a read error. V usage is TRBV9 and J usage is TRBJ1-1; 7 bases align to TRBD1. V was pared by 4 bases and J by 4 bases, with 10 bases of the junction left unmatched. This CDR3 is 15 amino acids long. CDR1 SGDLS and CDR2 YYNGEE come from the germline V gene. CDR3 residues: CASSKTGRGFTEAFF. CDR3 coding DNA: TGTGCCAGCAGCAAGACAGGGAGGGGGTTCACTGAAGCTTTCTTT.

The sample holds many counts of this clonotype. The rearrangement uses TRBV5-8 and TRBJ1-2; D unclear. The V end lost 1 base, the J end lost 4 bases, and 17 bases lay between the germline ends. This CDR3 comprises 16 residues. CDR1 and CDR2 from the germline V gene are SGHTS and YDEGEE. CDR3 sequence reads: CASSLSGQYGGYGYTF. CDR3 sequence (DNA): TGTGCCAGCAGCTTGAGTGGGCAATACGGCGGCTATGGCTACACCTTC. Filled out from reference TRBV5-8 and TRBJ1-2, the complete variable domain reads EAGVTQSPTHLIKTRGQQATLRCSPISGHTSVYWYQQALGLGLQFLLWYDEGEERNRGNFPPRFSGRQFPNYSSELNVNALELEDSALYLCASSLSGQYGGYGYTFGSGTRLTVV.

The rearrangement joins TRBV7-8 to TRBJ2-1; the D gene is possibly TRBD2 (5 bases). Trimming left V 3 bases short and J 6 bases short, with 15 bases between. The CDR3 runs to 15 residues. Germline V lookup: CDR1 SGHVS, CDR2 FQNEAQ. CDR3 amino acids: CASSLKLERFNEQFF. CDR3 nucleotide sequence: TGTGCCAGCAGCTTGAAGTTGGAGCGGTTCAATGAGCAGTTCTTC.

Details on this clonotype: This likely reflects a read error, since a far larger clone is one base away. The genes are TRBV6-4 and TRBJ1-5; D is unclear. The V gene's germline CDR1 is MRHNA and CDR2 SNTAGT. The CDR3 runs to 13 residues. The CDR3 DNA is TGTGCCAGCAGTCCCCTGGTAGATCAGCCCCAGAATTTT. It is translated as CASSPLVDQPQNF.

In this sample, this clonotype turned up many times. The chain is built from TRBV7-3 and TRBJ2-1; 9 bases align to TRBD2. The trim removed 5 bases at V and 8 bases at J, leaving 7 bases unmatched. The CDR3 covers 14 residues. Germline CDR1 and CDR2: SGHTA and FQGTGA. In DNA, the CDR3 is TGTGCCAGCAGCCCCGGGACTAGCATCGATGAGCAGTTCTTC. It is translated as CASSPGTSIDEQFF.

A remark on this clonotype: One end of the junction is discordant with germline, which a read error may explain. This sequence joins TRBV12-3 or TRBV12-4 and TRBJ2-6; the D gene is possibly TRBD1 (5 bases). There are 15 residues in the CDR3. In DNA form, the CDR3 reads TGTGCCAGCAGTCTCTACAGAACTGGGGCCAACTTCCTGACTTTC. It translates to CASSLYRTGANFLTF.

This clonotype was seen repeatedly, ten times or more. The chain joins TRBV5-1 to TRBJ2-3; D remains ambiguous. The germline V gene has CDR1 SGHRS and CDR2 YFSETQ. V was trimmed by 0 bases and J by 4 bases, leaving 6 bases between them. The CDR3 has 13 amino acids. The CDR3 bases are TGCGCCAGCAGCTTGGGACCGTCAGATACGCAGTATTTT. The encoded protein is CASSLGPSDTQYF.